Listed here is a single T cell receptor (beta chain). No cognate antigen has been identified for it. The input lacks base qualities; no much larger clone sits a single base away. The library relied on PCR. The sequencer was an Illumina HiSeq 2500. TCR libraries were prepared with molecular barcoding, using unique molecular identifiers to normalize TCRbeta repertoire quantification. The public reads were reprocessed in TCRdb via fastp at Q25 and MiXCR, keeping in-frame beta chains. When rows share a CDR3 protein, they turn into one entry using the most common DNA and genes. The sample table contains about 500,000 distinct CDR3 sequences; only one count was recorded for about 30% of them. The ten largest clones capture about 2.3% of the sample. This record belongs to a study of T-cell reconstitution after alpha-beta-depleted transplantation in children (TCRdb year 2016). Some background on the complete study: Using TCR repertoire profiling, the study followed T-cell immune reconstitution in a quantitative way in children after TCRalphabeta/CD19-depleted allogeneic hematopoietic cell transplantation.

From cysteine to phenylalanine, the CDR3 is 17 amino acids long. Only the CDR3 DNA stays, 51 bases, in frame from base 1. For this chain, trimming is 3 bases at the V end and 0 bases at the J end, and the number of junction bases without a gene match is 9. The germline V gene specifies KGHSH as CDR1 and LQKENI as CDR2. The sequencing used PBMCs from the stem cell graft donor, collected from the stem cell graft. The sequence came from a human donor who donated a stem cell graft to a child with aplastic anemia. The chain uses TRBV18 and TRBJ2-5; 8 bases in the middle match TRBD1. The CDR3 in this case is CASSPTLSGGYQETQYF. The DNA sequence follows: TGTGCCAGCTCACCTACCTTATCAGGGGGCTACCAAGAGACCCAGTACTTC.